A selection of T cell receptor beta chains follows, all from one sample in a study of shared clonotypes between healthy human individuals. TCRdb's table, derived via immunoSEQ multiplex PCR, lists solely in-frame clones and lacks some. In the table there are around 500,000 clones, approximately 80% of which are singletons. Input material: PBMCs. The receptors were gathered from a woman in her thirties or forties in good health. Some clones in this sample may be carry-over from other donors' samples. The CDR3 runs from the conserved cysteine through the conserved F or W. The D gene is left open where the match is weak. Not every row has a clone size; where given, it reads once, few, many or a size class.

NA	NA	TRBV5-6	TRBJ2-7	TGTGCCAGCAGCGTACGACAGACCAAATCCTACGAGCAGTACTTC	CASSVRQTKSYEQYF
NA	NA	TRBV4-1	TRBJ1-3	TGCGCCAGCAGCCAAGAGGGGACCTCTGGAAACACCATATATTTT	CASSQEGTSGNTIYF
TRBD2	NA	TRBV29-1	TRBJ2-2	TGCAGCGCCGGGGGGAGTCCCCCCGGGGAGCTGTTTTTT	CSAGGSPPGELFF
NA	NA	TRBV18	TRBJ2-5	TGTGCCAGCTCACCACCTACCCTCCAAGAGACCCAGTACTTC	CASSPPTLQETQYF
TRBD2	NA	TRBV28	TRBJ2-5	TGTGCCAGCAGCACTAGCGGGAGGGGCCAAGAGACCCAGTACTTC	CASSTSGRGQETQYF
TRBD2	NA	TRBV6-4	TRBJ2-3	TGTGCCAGCAGTGACCAGACTAGCGCCAGCACAGATACGCAGTATTTT	CASSDQTSASTDTQYF
NA	few	TRBV9	TRBJ2-1	TGTGCCAGCAGCCCCCACCCGAGTCTCAATGAGCAGTTCTTC	CASSPHPSLNEQFF
TRBD2	NA	TRBV19	TRBJ2-7	TGTGCCAGTAATTCACTAGCGGGGACCGAGCAGTACTTC	CASNSLAGTEQYF
TRBD2	NA	TRBV4-3	TRBJ2-3	TGCGCCAGCAGCCTTGGACTAGCGCAAACTACCAGCACAGATACGCAGTATTTT	CASSLGLAQTTSTDTQYF
NA	NA	TRBV6-5	TRBJ1-2	TGTGCCAGCAGTTACTGGCAGGACCGCAACTATGGCTACACCTTC	CASSYWQDRNYGYTF
NA	NA	TRBV5-1	TRBJ2-7	TGCGCCAGCAGTTTGGCGTTCCCTCCTTCATACGAGCAGTACTTC	CASSLAFPPSYEQYF
TRBD2	many	TRBV6-1	TRBJ2-1	TGTGCCAGCAGTGGCGGGAGTGGCTCTTGGGGACACAATGAGCAGTTCTTC	CASSGGSGSWGHNEQFF
NA	NA	TRBV7-3	TRBJ2-7	TGTGCCAGCCCCTGGCGTAACTCCTCCTACGAGCAGTACTTC	CASPWRNSSYEQYF
NA	NA	TRBV5-1	TRBJ1-4	TGCGCCAGCAGCTTGGGTTATGCAACTAATGAAAAACTGTTTTTT	CASSLGYATNEKLFF
NA	NA	TRBV2	TRBJ2-1	TGTGCCAGCAGTGAAGAACGTAGAGGGGCTGAGCAGTTCTTC	CASSEERRGAEQFF
NA	NA	TRBV28	TRBJ2-1	TGTGCCAGCAGTTTAGCTGGGGAACCCTACAATGAGCAGTTCTTC	CASSLAGEPYNEQFF
NA	NA	TRBV30	TRBJ2-1	TGTGCCTGGAGTGCCCCCGGGGCCATCTACAATGAGCAGTTCTTC	CAWSAPGAIYNEQFF
NA	NA	TRBV28	TRBJ1-6	TGTGCCAGCACAGGGTCCTTCTCACCCCTCCACTTT	CASTGSFSPLHF
TRBD1	NA	TRBV6-6	TRBJ1-2	TGTGCCAGCAGTCCGCCGGGGACAGCTAACTATGGCTACACCTTC	CASSPPGTANYGYTF
TRBD1	NA	TRBV29-1	TRBJ2-5	TGCAGCGTCAACAGCAGGGGGCCGGGTGAAGAGACCCAGTACTTC	CSVNSRGPGEETQYF
NA	NA	TRBV19	TRBJ1-1	TGTGCCAGTAGTATAGATGGCAGCGTTGCTGCTTTCTTT	CASSIDGSVAAFF
NA	NA	TRBV4-2	TRBJ2-7	TGTGCCAGCAGCCTCAGTTTCCCCGGACCCTCCTACGAGCAGTACTTC	CASSLSFPGPSYEQYF
TRBD1	NA	TRBV5-4	TRBJ2-7	TGTGCCAGCAGCAAACGACAGGGTTCCCACGAGCAGTACTTC	CASSKRQGSHEQYF
TRBD2	NA	TRBV6-4	TRBJ2-1	TGTGCCAGCAGTGTAATAGCGGGAGGGCGGGTCAATGAGCAGTTCTTC	CASSVIAGGRVNEQFF
TRBD2	NA	TRBV7-2	TRBJ2-7	TGTGCCAGCAGCTTCGCGGGACTAGTCTGTAACGAGCAGTACTTC	CASSFAGLVCNEQYF
TRBD1	NA	TRBV2	TRBJ2-7	TGTGCCAGCAGTGGGACAGGGGGGGGCTACGAGCAGTACTTC	CASSGTGGGYEQYF
TRBD2	NA	TRBV29-1	TRBJ2-3	TGCAGCGTTTTTTCTGTCCAACGGGAGGTAGCCTTGGATACGCAGTATTTT	CSVFSVQREVALDTQYF
NA	NA	TRBV23-1	TRBJ2-1	TGCGCCAGCAGTCATCACGGGAGCTCCTACAATGAGCAGTTCTTC	CASSHHGSSYNEQFF
NA	NA	TRBV4-1	TRBJ2-2	TGCGCCAGCAGAAATAGCGTCGCGAACACCGGGGAGCTGTTTTTT	CASRNSVANTGELFF
TRBD1	NA	TRBV5-4	TRBJ2-2	TGTGCCAGCAGCAAAGGGACAGGGGGTAACACCGGGGAGCTGTTTTTT	CASSKGTGGNTGELFF
TRBD2	NA	TRBV5-4	TRBJ2-2	TGTGCCAGCAGCTTGTCTCTAGCGGGAGGGGGGGAGCTGTTTTTT	CASSLSLAGGGELFF
TRBD2	NA	TRBV5-1	TRBJ2-7	TGCGCCAGCACTCGGGAGGGCACGAGGGACGAGCAGTACTTC	CASTREGTRDEQYF
NA	once	TRBV2	TRBJ2-5	TGTGCCAGCCGGGTAGTGGAGACCCAGTACTTC	CASRVVETQYF
NA	NA	TRBV6-1	TRBJ1-5	TGTGCCAGCAGTGAATGGGGGGTCGTTGAGCCCCAGCATTTT	CASSEWGVVEPQHF
NA	NA	TRBV2	TRBJ1-1	TGTGCCAGCAAGGCAGACATGGACACTGAAGCTTTCTTT	CASKADMDTEAFF
TRBD1	NA	TRBV11-2	TRBJ2-7	TGTGCCAGCAGCGTAGGGACAGCTCCGTCCTACGAGCAGTACTTC	CASSVGTAPSYEQYF
NA	NA	TRBV2	TRBJ1-5	TGTGCCAGCAGTGTTCTAGGGGTTAATCAGCCCCAGCATTTT	CASSVLGVNQPQHF
NA	NA	TRBV6-6	TRBJ2-6	TGTGCCAGCAGTTACGGTGGGGCTGGGGCCAACGTCCTGACTTTC	CASSYGGAGANVLTF
NA	NA	TRBV27	TRBJ2-7	TGTGCCAGCAGTGTAACGGGCTCCTACGAGCAGTACTTC	CASSVTGSYEQYF
NA	once	TRBV19	TRBJ2-3	TGTGCCAGTAGTATAGTGGGGGCGCGGGCAGATACGCAGTATTTT	CASSIVGARADTQYF
NA	NA	TRBV4-2	TRBJ2-7	TGTGCCAGCAGCCGGGAGTATCCTGCCGACGAGCAGTACTTC	CASSREYPADEQYF
TRBD2	NA	TRBV19	TRBJ2-2	TGTGCCAGTAGGGCTAGCGGGAGGGCCCCGAACACCGGGGAGCTGTTTTTT	CASRASGRAPNTGELFF
NA	once	TRBV20-1	TRBJ2-1	TGCAGTGCCCGCTCCCCCCGTGAGCAGTTCTTC	CSARSPREQFF
NA	NA	TRBV6-1	TRBJ1-4	TGTGCCAGCACCCGAAACCGGCAGCTTAATGAAAAACTGTTTTTT	CASTRNRQLNEKLFF
TRBD2	NA	TRBV9	TRBJ2-2	TGTGCCAGCAGCGTAGCGGCCAGCGGGGGCACCGGGGAGCTGTTTTTT	CASSVAASGGTGELFF
NA	NA	TRBV27	TRBJ1-1	TGTGCCAGCAGTTTAAATGGGGCCAAGATGAACACTGAAGCTTTCTTT	CASSLNGAKMNTEAFF